This T cell receptor beta chain appears in the sequencing data of a study of kidney transplant recipient with SARS-CoV-2 infection. Only a few counts were recorded for this clonotype. A single record per CDR3 protein comes from TCRdb applying MiXCR to the reads. The sample yields fewer than 250,000 distinct CDR3 sequences, more than 25% seen once. CDR3 length: 17 amino acids. Germline V lookup: CDR1 LGHDT, CDR2 YNNKEL (reference sequence). With 5 bases removed from V and 4 bases from J, the gap between germline ends came to 23 bases. The sample in question was a blood sample, obtained at baseline and on roughly day 110 from a kidney transplant recipient. The clonotype originates from a young adult male patient who had COVID-19 and was a kidney transplant recipient. A subset of T cells may come from the graft donor. The chain couples TRBV3-1 to TRBJ1-1; D gene unclear. This chain's CDR3 is CASSWRDPISIRTEAFF. In nucleotides, the CDR3 is TGTGCCAGCAGCTGGCGGGATCCCATTTCAATTCGCACTGAAGCTTTCTTT.